This TCR beta chain emerged from a study of blood T cell repertoires in COVID-19. Across the whole study: The samples span acute and convalescent COVID-19 from the United States, Italy and Spain. PBMCs, B-cell-depleted T cells, or T cells were the source of the cDNA or gDNA that made up the material.

The CDR3 runs to 13 residues. Between the trimmed V and J ends, which lost 3 bases and 2 bases, there was a span of 7 bases. Germline lookup yields CDR1 SGHVS and CDR2 FQNEAQ. In the original workflow: Estimation of nucleated cell counts relied on the amplification of reference gene primers. Measured with immunoSEQ multiplex PCR; TCRdb has only the in-frame clones, and not every one. That table is the source of V, J and clone size, and D and trimming were worked out from the DNA. The sample carries about 300,000 clones, about nine tenths recorded once. Seattle cases were enrolled at active infection and followed longitudinally.

This chain connects TRBV7-8 to TRBJ1-2; no clear D. The sequenced sample consisted of peripheral blood. The sequence derives from a young woman with COVID-19, enrolled during active disease. CDR3 nucleotide sequence: TGTGCCAGCAGCTTCGGCGGAAACTATGGCTACACCTTC. This sequence encodes CASSFGGNYGYTF.